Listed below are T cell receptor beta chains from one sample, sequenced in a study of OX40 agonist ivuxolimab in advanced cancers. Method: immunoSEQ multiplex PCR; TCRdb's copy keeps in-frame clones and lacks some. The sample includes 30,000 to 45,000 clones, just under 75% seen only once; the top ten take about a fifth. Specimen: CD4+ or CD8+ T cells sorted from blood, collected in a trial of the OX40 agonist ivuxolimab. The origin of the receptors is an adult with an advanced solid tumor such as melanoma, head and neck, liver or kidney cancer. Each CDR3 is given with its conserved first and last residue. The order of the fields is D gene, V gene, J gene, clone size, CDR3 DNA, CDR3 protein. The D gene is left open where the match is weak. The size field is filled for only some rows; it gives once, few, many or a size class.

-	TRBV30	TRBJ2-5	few	TGTGCCTGGAGTCGGACAGTTAAACAAGAGACCCAGTACTTC	CAWSRTVKQETQYF
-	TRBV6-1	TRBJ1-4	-	TGTGCCAGCAGTGAAGCGCTGGGTGCAACTAATGAAAAACTGTTTTTT	CASSEALGATNEKLFF
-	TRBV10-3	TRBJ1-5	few	TGTGCCATCGGCGGAGGGCGCAATCAGCCCCAGCATTTT	CAIGGGRNQPQHF
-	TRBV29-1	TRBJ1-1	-	TGCAGCGTTGTGGAACAGCCCGCTTACACTGAAGCTTTCTTT	CSVVEQPAYTEAFF
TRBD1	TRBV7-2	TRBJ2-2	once	TGTGCCAGCAGCTCGGGACAGCTCCAGCGGATCGGGGAGCTGTTTTTT	CASSSGQLQRIGELFF
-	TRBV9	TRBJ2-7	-	TGTGCCAGCAGCCCCGTCTCGGACGTCTACGAGCAGTACTTC	CASSPVSDVYEQYF
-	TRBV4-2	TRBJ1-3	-	TGTGCCAGCAGCCAAGGGGCAGGGAGTGGAAACACCATATATTTT	CASSQGAGSGNTIYF
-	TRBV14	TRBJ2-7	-	TGTGCCAGCTCCCCGACAGATCCCTACGAGCAGTACTTC	CASSPTDPYEQYF
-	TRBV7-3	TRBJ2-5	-	TGTGCCAGCAGCGACGCGGGGGCTCTGGAGACCCAGTACTTC	CASSDAGALETQYF
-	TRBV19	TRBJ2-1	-	TGTGCCAGTAGTATAGTATCGACGGGCTACAATGAGCAGTTCTTC	CASSIVSTGYNEQFF
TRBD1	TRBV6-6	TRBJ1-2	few	TGTGCCAGCAGTACAACAGGGGATGGCTACACCTTC	CASSTTGDGYTF
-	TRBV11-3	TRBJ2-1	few	TGTGCCAGCAGCTTAACGCAGTACAATGAGCAGTTCTTC	CASSLTQYNEQFF
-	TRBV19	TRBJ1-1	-	TGTGCCAGTAGTATTCGGGGGTTGTGGACAGTGAACACTGAAGCTTTCTTT	CASSIRGLWTVNTEAFF
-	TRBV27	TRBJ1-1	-	TGTGCCAGCAGTTTATCGGCAGGTGGGGGTACTGAAGCTTTCTTT	CASSLSAGGGTEAFF
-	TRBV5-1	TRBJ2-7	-	TGCGCCAGCAGCTTGGAGGCAGTAACCTACGAGCAGTACTTC	CASSLEAVTYEQYF
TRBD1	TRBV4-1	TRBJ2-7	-	TGCGCCAGCAGCCAAGATCCGAAAGGGGGCTTTCGGTACGAGCAGTACTTC	CASSQDPKGGFRYEQYF
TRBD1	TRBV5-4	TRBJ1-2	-	TGTGCCAGCAGCTCGACAGGGACCTATGGCTACACCTTC	CASSSTGTYGYTF
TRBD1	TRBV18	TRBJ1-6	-	TGTGCCAGCTCACCGGGACAGGGATATAATTCACCCCTCCACTTT	CASSPGQGYNSPLHF
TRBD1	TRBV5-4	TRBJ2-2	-	TGTGCCAGCAGCACCCGGACAGGGAACACCGGGGAGCTGTTTTTT	CASSTRTGNTGELFF
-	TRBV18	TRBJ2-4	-	TGTGCCAGCTCCCAAGAGGTAGCCAAAAACATTCAGTACTTC	CASSQEVAKNIQYF
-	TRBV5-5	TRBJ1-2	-	TGTGCCAGCAGCACCGAGGCAGGACCGGGTGGCTACACCTTC	CASSTEAGPGGYTF
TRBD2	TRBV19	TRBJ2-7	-	TGTGCCAGTAGTGCCGGGACTAGCGGACTATACGAGCAGTACTTC	CASSAGTSGLYEQYF
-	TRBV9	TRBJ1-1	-	TGTGCCAGCAGCCCGTCGCAGGGCCGCGGAGGAGCTGAAGCTTTCTTT	CASSPSQGRGGAEAFF
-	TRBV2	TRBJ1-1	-	TGTGCCAGCAATCGGGAGGACGATTCCTTTGACACTGAAGCTTTCTTT	CASNREDDSFDTEAFF
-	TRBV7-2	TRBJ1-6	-	TGTGCCAGCAGCCTAAATGGGGGGGCAACGAATTCACCCCTCCACTTT	CASSLNGGATNSPLHF
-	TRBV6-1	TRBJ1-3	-	TGTGCCAGCAGTGATGTAGGCAGCGTCTCTGGAAACACCATATATTTT	CASSDVGSVSGNTIYF
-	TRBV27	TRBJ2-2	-	TGTGCCAGCACCCTAGTGGGGGCGCCGGGCACCGGGGAGCTGTTTTTT	CASTLVGAPGTGELFF
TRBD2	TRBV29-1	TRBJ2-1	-	TGCAGCGTCGAACCCGAGCGGGGGGAGCAGTTCTTC	CSVEPERGEQFF
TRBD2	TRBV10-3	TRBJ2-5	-	TGTGCCATCGCTTCTGGGGGGGGGTTCTCGGAGACCCAGTACTTC	CAIASGGGFSETQYF
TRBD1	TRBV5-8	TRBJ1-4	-	TGTGCCAGCAGCCCGGGACAGGGGTTTGAAAAACTGTTTTTT	CASSPGQGFEKLFF
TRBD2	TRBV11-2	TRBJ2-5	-	TGTGCCAGCAGCCCAGAGGGGGGACTAGCGGGGTTGCAGACCCAGTACTTC	CASSPEGGLAGLQTQYF
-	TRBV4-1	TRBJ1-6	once	TGCGCCAGCAGGGAAATGGGAGGGAATGATAATTCACCCCTCCACTTT	CASREMGGNDNSPLHF
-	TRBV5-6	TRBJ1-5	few	TGTGCCAGCAGCTTGGGGGGGTTCAGCAATCAGCCCCAGCATTTT	CASSLGGFSNQPQHF
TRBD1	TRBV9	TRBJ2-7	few	TGTGCCAGCAGCAGGGAAACAGGGGACGAGCAGTACTTC	CASSRETGDEQYF
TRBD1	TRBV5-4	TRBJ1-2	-	TGTGCCAGCAGCGGGACAGGGGGATGGGGCTACACCTTC	CASSGTGGWGYTF
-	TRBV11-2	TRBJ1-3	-	TGTGCCAGCAGCCAACAGGGCCCAGGAAACACCATATATTTT	CASSQQGPGNTIYF
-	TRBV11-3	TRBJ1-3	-	TGTGCCAGCAGCTCCCAGGGGCTTTCTGGAAACACCATATATTTT	CASSSQGLSGNTIYF
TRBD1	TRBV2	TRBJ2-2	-	TGTGCCAGCGGGGGACAGGGATGGGGCGGGGAGCTGTTTTTT	CASGGQGWGGELFF
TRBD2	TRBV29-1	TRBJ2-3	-	TGCAGCGCTATCGGGACTAGCGGGGGGGCCGGGACAGATACGCAGTATTTT	CSAIGTSGGAGTDTQYF
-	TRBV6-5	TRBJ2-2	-	TGTGCCAGCAGTCCCCGAGATGGCGGGGAGCTGTTTTTT	CASSPRDGGELFF
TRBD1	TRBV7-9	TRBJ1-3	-	TGTGCCAGCAGCCAAGGGGGCGGGATCTCTGGAAACACCATATATTTT	CASSQGGGISGNTIYF
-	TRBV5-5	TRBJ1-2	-	TGTGCCAGCAGCAGAGGGGTCCCCTATGGCTACACCTTC	CASSRGVPYGYTF
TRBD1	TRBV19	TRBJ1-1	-	TGTGCCAGTAGTAAGACAGGGGTGAACACTGAAGCTTTCTTT	CASSKTGVNTEAFF
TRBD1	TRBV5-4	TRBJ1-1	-	TGTGCCAGCAGCTTGGGGCGACAGGGGTTGAACACTGAAGCTTTCTTT	CASSLGRQGLNTEAFF
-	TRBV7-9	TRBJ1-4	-	TGTGCCAGCAAGAGGAAACCTAATGAAAAACTGTTTTTT	CASKRKPNEKLFF
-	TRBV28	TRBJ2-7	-	TGTGCCAGCAGTACAAACTGGGACGGAGCCTACGAGCAGTACTTC	CASSTNWDGAYEQYF
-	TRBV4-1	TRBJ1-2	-	TGCGCCAGCAGTCAACCCACCGGGGGCCTTGCGGGCTACACCTTC	CASSQPTGGLAGYTF
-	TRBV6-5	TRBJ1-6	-	TGTGCCAGCAGTTACTCTGGTGGCCGCTATTCACCCCTCCACTTT	CASSYSGGRYSPLHF
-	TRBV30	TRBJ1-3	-	TGTGCCTGGAGTGTAGGTGGTGGGGGAAGGATCTCTGGAAACACCATATATTTT	CAWSVGGGGRISGNTIYF
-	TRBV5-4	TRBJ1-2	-	TGTGCCAGCCGCGAGGCCGGATCTAACTATGGCTACACCTTC	CASREAGSNYGYTF
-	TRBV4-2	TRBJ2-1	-	TGTGCCAGCAGCCCACAAGAGGATGAGCAGTTCTTC	CASSPQEDEQFF
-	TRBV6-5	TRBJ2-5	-	TGTGCCAGCAGTTATGGGGGGGAGACCCAGTACTTC	CASSYGGETQYF
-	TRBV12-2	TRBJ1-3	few	TGTGCAAGTCGCTTAGTGGCCCCTCCGTTTGGGGGCCGCCCCTCTGGAAACACCATATATTTT	CASRLVAPPFGGRPSGNTIYF
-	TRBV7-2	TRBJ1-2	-	TGTGCCAGCAGCTCGAGTAATACTCAGGGCTACACCTTC	CASSSSNTQGYTF
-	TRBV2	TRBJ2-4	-	TGTGCCAGCAGTGAAGATGGCAGGGTAGGCAAAAACATTCAGTACTTC	CASSEDGRVGKNIQYF
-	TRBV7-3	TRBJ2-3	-	TGTGCCAGCAGCGCCCTACCGGGAGATACGCAGTATTTT	CASSALPGDTQYF
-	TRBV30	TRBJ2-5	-	TGTGCCTGGAGTGTAATTGGGGAAGAGACCCAGTACTTC	CAWSVIGEETQYF
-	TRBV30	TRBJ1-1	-	TGTGCCTGGGCGCTCGGGTCGAACACTGAAGCTTTCTTT	CAWALGSNTEAFF